One and the same sample provided the 21 T cell receptor beta chains below, sequenced in a study of shared clonotypes between healthy human individuals. Produced via immunoSEQ multiplex PCR; TCRdb's table is partial and in-frame only. The repertoire has a few million clones, under 95% of them found once; the top ten carry around 0.35%. Sequencing was performed on naive CD4+ T cells from PBMCs. Subset specified: CD45RA+ positively selected. Receptors originate from a man in his late teens or twenties in good health. Some clones in this sample may be carry-over from other donors' samples.

The chain links TRBV11-2 to TRBJ2-5, with 10 nucleotides matching TRBD1. Germline V CDR1 and CDR2: SGHAT, FQNNGV. The CDR3 is made up of 17 amino acids. The V segment lost 4 bases and the J segment 2 bases; nucleotides outside the gene matches: 10. This chain's CDR3 is CASSSTPPGQGQETQYF. As DNA, the CDR3 is TGTGCCAGCAGCTCTACGCCTCCGGGACAGGGGCAAGAGACCCAGTACTTC.

A note on this clone: The same CDR3 can be traced to other DNA sequences in this sample. This chain joins TRBV7-2 and TRBJ2-2; TRBD2 is a possible D gene (6 bases). CDR3 length equals 15 residues. V dropped 1 base and J dropped 1 base, with 7 bases sitting between them. CDR1 and CDR2 (germline): SGHTA, FQGNSA. Written as DNA, the CDR3 is TGTGCCAGCAGCTTAGGGCGGGGGAACACCGGGGAGCTGTTTTTT. The encoded protein is CASSLGRGNTGELFF.

This clone was picked up one time. The J gene is TRBJ2-7, the V gene TRBV7-2; D not certain. The V end lost 4 bases, the J end lost 2 bases, and 15 bases lay between the germline ends. The CDR3 extends over 15 amino acids. Germline V gene data show CDR1 as SGHTA and CDR2 as FQGNSA. The CDR3 DNA is TGTGCCAGCAGCTCCTCCGTCCAGCAGCCCTACGAGCAGTACTTC. Translating it yields CASSSSVQQPYEQYF.

For this clone: Other DNA sequences in this sample translate to the same CDR3. The chain links TRBV19 to TRBJ1-2, with D perhaps matching TRBD1 (5 bases). V was trimmed by 3 bases and J by 4 bases, leaving 9 bases between them. CDR1 and CDR2 from the germline V gene are LNHDA and SQIVND (reference sequence). The CDR3 spans 13 residues. CDR3 sequence reads: CASSIQGGYGYTF. The CDR3 DNA follows: TGTGCCAGTAGTATTCAGGGTGGCTATGGCTACACCTTC. Full variable domain (rest looked up from reference TRBV19 and TRBJ1-2): DGGITQSPKYLFRKEGQNVTLSCEQNLNHDAMYWYRQDPGQGLRLIYYSQIVNDFQKGDIAEGYSVSREKKESFPLTVTSAQKNPTAFYLCASSIQGGYGYTFGSGTRLTVV.

The V gene is TRBV6-6, the J gene TRBJ2-7, with D perhaps TRBD2 (5 bases). V was clipped by 6 bases and J by 3 bases, with 15 bases between them. Germline V gene sequence: CDR1 MNHNY, CDR2 SVGAGI (reference sequence). This CDR3 is 14 amino acids long. CDR3 DNA: TGTGCCAGCAGCCAAACTAGTTTCGGCTACGAGCAGTACTTC. It yields the protein CASSQTSFGYEQYF.

This clone was found once. J is TRBJ2-7 and V is TRBV4-1; D is perhaps TRBD2 (5 bases). This CDR3 spans 18 amino acids. Germline assignment: CDR1 MGHRA and CDR2 YSYEKL. V was clipped by 0 bases and J by 0 bases, with 18 bases between them. The CDR3 protein is CASSQESGRGRSSYEQYF. The DNA for the CDR3 is TGCGCCAGCAGCCAAGAATCAGGTCGGGGAAGGAGCTCCTACGAGCAGTACTTC.

In the case of this clone: Distinct nucleotide sequences in the sample also encode this CDR3. This chain links TRBV28 with TRBJ1-1, with unresolved D. V was shortened by 4 bases and J by 5 bases, with 5 bases between the two germline ends. Germline V gene lookup returns CDR1 MDHEN and CDR2 SYDVKM. This CDR3 spans 11 amino acids. CDR3 protein: CASSSLTEAFF. DNA for the CDR3: TGTGCCAGCAGTTCGTTGACTGAAGCTTTCTTT.

The chain recombines TRBV9 with TRBJ1-1; tentative D call: TRBD1 (6 bases). V lost 3 bases and J 6 bases, leaving 12 bases between the germline ends. CDR1 is SGDLS, CDR2 YYNGEE, per germline. CDR3 size: 13 residues. CDR3 DNA: TGTGCCAGCAGCGAGGGGGGTAGCGCTGAAGCTTTCTTT. This sequence encodes CASSEGGSAEAFF.

The rearrangement links TRBV4-2 to TRBJ1-2; no clear D gene. This CDR3 has 14 amino acids. Germline CDR1 LGHNA, CDR2 YNFKEQ. V shed 0 bases and J shed 0 bases, with 5 bases lying between them. As DNA, the CDR3 is TGTGCCAGCAGCCAAGATTGGGCTAACTATGGCTACACCTTC. Its translation: CASSQDWANYGYTF.

The V gene is TRBV7-8, the J gene TRBJ2-7, with D perhaps matching TRBD1 or TRBD2 (5 bases each). V was trimmed by 5 bases and J by 0 bases, leaving 17 bases between them. Germline lookup yields CDR1 SGHVS and CDR2 FQNEAQ. This CDR3 is 16 amino acids long. The CDR3 sequence: CASSPVGDLISYEQYF. The CDR3 bases are TGTGCCAGCAGCCCAGTGGGGGATCTAATCTCCTACGAGCAGTACTTC.

The genes are TRBV5-1 and TRBJ2-1; D may be TRBD1 (6 bases). The CDR3 length is 14 residues. Per the germline V gene, CDR1 is SGHRS and CDR2 is YFSETQ. V lost 2 bases to trimming and J lost 5 bases, with 11 bases between them. The CDR3 nucleotides are TGCGCCAGCAGCTTACAGGGAAAGGACAATGAGCAGTTCTTC. This codes for CASSLQGKDNEQFF.

The J gene is TRBJ2-2, the V gene TRBV20-1; D gene unclear. Germline V lookup: CDR1 DFQATT, CDR2 SNEGSKA (reference sequence). With 0 bases removed from V and 14 bases from J, the gap between germline ends came to 10 bases. This CDR3 contains 11 residues. As DNA, the CDR3 is TGCAGTGCTAGAGATGTTCCGGTCCTGTTTTTT. The encoded protein is CSARDVPVLFF.

The gene calls are TRBV11-2 and TRBJ2-5; TRBD1 agrees at 7 bases. The CDR3 extends over 14 amino acids. The J segment lost 5 bases and the V segment lost 5 bases, leaving 8 bases of the junction unmatched. Germline V gene data show CDR1 as SGHAT and CDR2 as FQNNGV. The CDR3 DNA sequence: TGTGCCAGCAGCACCCGACAGGGTTGGGAGACCCAGTACTTC. This gives the protein CASSTRQGWETQYF. The full variable domain, its missing parts supplied by reference TRBV11-2 and TRBJ2-5, is EAGVAQSPRYKIIEKRQSVAFWCNPISGHATLYWYQQILGQGPKLLIQFQNNGVVDDSQLPKDRFSAERLKGVDSTLKIQPAKLEDSAVYLCASSTRQGWETQYFGPGTRLLVL.

As to this clone: The same CDR3 arises from other DNA sequences in this sample as well. V gene TRBV5-1 combines with J gene TRBJ2-5; no clear D. The length of the CDR3 is 13 residues. V lost 0 bases and J lost 5, with 8 bases in between. CDR1 SGHRS and CDR2 YFSETQ come from the germline V gene. The CDR3 bases are TGCGCCAGCAGCTTGGAGGGTGGGGAGACCCAGTACTTC. Its protein is CASSLEGGETQYF.

V usage is TRBV30 and J usage is TRBJ2-3, with no clear D. CDR3 length: 17 amino acids. Trimming shortened V by 4 bases and J by 0 bases, and 20 bases separated the two germline ends. Looked up from germline, CDR1 is GTSNPN and CDR2 is SVGIG (reference sequence). The CDR3 loop reads CAWTPGRRFSSTDTQYF. The CDR3 DNA sequence: TGTGCCTGGACCCCCGGGCGGCGATTCTCTAGCACAGATACGCAGTATTTT. The complete variable domain, with remaining parts taken from reference TRBV30 and TRBJ2-3, reads SQTIHQWPATLVQPVGSPLSLECTVEGTSNPNLYWYRQAAGRGLQLLFYSVGIGQISSEVPQNLSASRPQDRQFILSSKKLLLSDSGFYLCAWTPGRRFSSTDTQYFGPGTRLTVL.

The DNA of the CDR3 is TGCGCCAGCAGCCAAGGGAGGGGGCTACGGGGAAAACTGTTTTTT. This translates into CASSQGRGLRGKLFF. J is TRBJ1-4 and V is TRBV4-3; 7 positions agree with TRBD1. The length of the CDR3 is 15 residues. The germline CDR1 and CDR2 sequences are LGHNA and YSLEER. Trimming took 1 base from V and 10 from J; bases not matched to a gene: 9.

V gene TRBV19 combines with J gene TRBJ1-3; 7 bases line up with TRBD1. Trimming at V came to 4 bases and at J to 0 bases, leaving 12 bases not matched to a gene. The CDR3 runs to 18 residues. Germline-derived CDR1 and CDR2 are LNHDA and SQIVND (reference sequence). DNA of the CDR3: TGTGCCAGTAGTAAAATACCGGGACAGAGAAGCTCTGGAAACACCATATATTTT. This encodes CASSKIPGQRSSGNTIYF.

This clone came up a few times. This chain uses TRBV2 with TRBJ2-1, with 12 bases that match TRBD2. The CDR3 contains 15 residues. The J segment lost 7 bases and the V segment lost 6 bases, leaving 7 bases of the junction unmatched. The V gene's germline CDR1 is SNHLY and CDR2 FYNNEI. This chain's CDR3 is CASRLLAGGVNEQFF. DNA of the CDR3: TGTGCCAGCAGGCTACTAGCGGGAGGAGTGAATGAGCAGTTCTTC. The full variable domain, rest sourced from reference TRBV2 and TRBJ2-1, is EPEVTQTPSHQVTQMGQEVILRCVPISNHLYFYWYRQILGQKVEFLVSFYNNEISEKSEIFDDQFSVERPDGSNFTLKIRSTKLEDSAMYFCASRLLAGGVNEQFFGPGTRLTVL.

This chain links TRBV5-4 with TRBJ2-7; D call uncertain. V lost 4 bases and J 2 bases, leaving 16 bases between the germline ends. The CDR3 spans 15 residues. Germline V lookup: CDR1 SGHNT, CDR2 YYREEE (reference sequence). The CDR3 bases are TGTGCCAGCAGCCCGAGCTTGAAGGGTACCTACGAGCAGTACTTC. Translated: CASSPSLKGTYEQYF.

With regard to this clone: Germline and junction disagree at one end, which may indicate a read error. The chain uses TRBV2 and TRBJ2-7; maybe TRBD2 (5 bases). This CDR3 is built from 12 residues. From germline, CDR1 is SNHLY and CDR2 FYNNEI. Written as DNA, the CDR3 is TGTGCCAGCAGGGGGAGTTCCTTCGAGCAGTACTTC. Amino acids: CASRGSSFEQYF.

The chain links TRBV11-2 to TRBJ2-2, with 8 bases identical to TRBD2. V shed 1 base and J 5 bases; nucleotides not matched to a gene: 3. CDR3 length: 15 amino acids. Germline assignment: CDR1 SGHAT and CDR2 FQNNGV. The CDR3 reads CASSLGGGRTGELFF. The CDR3 DNA sequence: TGTGCCAGCAGCTTAGGGGGCGGGAGGACCGGGGAGCTGTTTTTT.